This note documents a single TCR beta chain sequence. What it recognizes is unknown. The table came from immunoSEQ multiplex PCR; TCRdb's copy has only in-frame clones and leaves some out. The data hold roughly 34,000 clones, with about 78% observed a single time. Trimming pared 1 base from V and 5 bases from J, leaving 18 bases between. The CDR3 extends over 16 amino acids. Germline-derived CDR1 and CDR2 are SGHAT and FQDESV (reference sequence). The entry originates in a study of T cells in localized non-small cell lung cancer. The study, taken as a whole, reports: Uninvolved adjacent lung showed peak T cell clonality, exceeding tumor. A higher density of T cells in blood coincided with extended overall survival.

This clonotype was obtained from a male donor older than 55 with stage II squamous cell lung carcinoma. The gene calls are TRBV11-1 and TRBJ2-7, with D maybe TRBD2 (5 bases). This specimen was peripheral blood, taken before any cancer treatment. DNA of the CDR3: TGTGCCAGCAGCTTAGTGGCCCGGGGTAGTGGCGACGAGCAGTACTTC. It translates to CASSLVARGSGDEQYF. The full variable domain, with the rest looked up from reference TRBV11-1 and TRBJ2-7, is EAEVAQSPRYKITEKSQAVAFWCDPISGHATLYWYRQILGQGPELLVQFQDESVVDDSQLPKDRFSAERLKGVDSTLKIQPAELGDSAMYLCASSLVARGSGDEQYFGPGTRLTVT.